A selection of T cell receptor beta chains follows, all from one sample in a study of regulatory T cells in long-lasting Graves disease. MiXCR, applied by TCRdb to the multiplex PCR reads, yields one record per CDR3 protein. This repertoire shows hundreds of thousands of distinct CDR3 sequences, less than 25% found once; its top ten account for less than 25%. Sequences were derived from peripheral blood mononuclear cells (PBMCs), sampled when the disease was refractory, from a patient treated with antithyroid drugs. The receptor set was obtained from a female donor with Graves disease. The CDR3 runs from the conserved cysteine through the conserved F or W. Each record gives: V gene, J gene, clone size, D gene, CDR3 DNA, CDR3 protein. D genes are given only for firm matches. Size is omitted from some rows. Given values are once, few, many or a class for expanded clones.

TRBV20-1	TRBJ2-5	many	TRBD2	TGCAGTGCTTTGACTAGCGGGAGGCTTGAGGAGACCCAGTACTTC	CSALTSGRLEETQYF
TRBV7-7	TRBJ2-5	few	-	TGTGCTAGCAGCTTAGGGGCAAGCCGGGGAGAGACCCAGTACTTC	CASSLGASRGETQYF
TRBV12-5	TRBJ2-2	-	TRBD2	TGTGCTAGTGGTTTGAGATCTAGCGGGAAAAACACCGGGGAGCTGTTTTTT	CASGLRSSGKNTGELFF
TRBV30	TRBJ2-5	few	-	TGTGCCTGGAGCGGAGAAGGAGAGACCCAGTACTTC	CAWSGEGETQYF
TRBV28	TRBJ1-2	many	TRBD1	TGTGCCAGCAGTTTTAACGACAGGGGCGCCTCTAACTATGGCTACACCTTC	CASSFNDRGASNYGYTF
TRBV7-6	TRBJ1-6	few	TRBD1	TGTGCCAGCAGTCCGGACAGGGGGTCACCCCTCCACTTT	CASSPDRGSPLHF
TRBV11-3	TRBJ2-7	many	-	TGTGCCAGCAGCTTCCCCGGGGGCCCCTACGAGCAGTACTTC	CASSFPGGPYEQYF
TRBV12-3/TRBV12-4	TRBJ2-7	-	TRBD2	TGTGCCAGCAGTTTAGGGACTAGCGGGAGCTTTAGCTCCTACGAGCAGTACTTC	CASSLGTSGSFSSYEQYF
TRBV6-1	TRBJ2-5	many	TRBD2	TGTGCCAGCAGTGAATATAGACTAGCGGGGACGGAGGAGACCCAGTACTTC	CASSEYRLAGTEETQYF
TRBV10-3	TRBJ2-5	-	TRBD2	TGTGCCATCAGTGAGACTAGCGGGCGAGAGACCCAGTACTTC	CAISETSGRETQYF
TRBV6-5	TRBJ1-2	-	-	TGTGCCAGCAGTTACTCAGCAGAGATTTATCCTGGCTACACCTTC	CASSYSAEIYPGYTF
TRBV7-9	TRBJ2-2	few	-	TGTGCCAGCAGCTCCTCGGGACATCCGAACACCGGGGAGCTGTTTTTT	CASSSSGHPNTGELFF
TRBV18	TRBJ1-3	few	-	TGTGCCAGCTCACAAGGGGCCTACTCTGGAAACACCATATATTTT	CASSQGAYSGNTIYF
TRBV20-1	TRBJ1-1	many	-	TGCAGTGCCAAGCGGATGTTGGGCACTGAAGCTTTCTTT	CSAKRMLGTEAFF
TRBV2	TRBJ2-7	many	-	TGTGCCAGCAGGGGGATTGGGATGAGCTCCTACGAGCAGTACTTC	CASRGIGMSSYEQYF
TRBV3-1	TRBJ2-2	few	TRBD2	TGTGCCAGCAGCCAAGCCCCCGGGACAGCTAGCGGGATAGGGGACGGGGAGCTGTTTTTT	CASSQAPGTASGIGDGELFF
TRBV29-1	TRBJ1-1	-	-	TGCAGCGTTGGGGTCTTAACTGAAGCTTTCTTT	CSVGVLTEAFF
TRBV6-2/TRBV6-3	TRBJ2-3	-	TRBD2	TGTGCCAGCAGTTACTCGAATCTAGCGGGCACAGATACGCAGTATTTT	CASSYSNLAGTDTQYF
TRBV10-3	TRBJ2-4	many	-	TGTGCCATCAGTGCGGCGTCCAAAAACATTCAGTACTTC	CAISAASKNIQYF
TRBV28	TRBJ1-1	many	-	TGTGCCAGCAGTTTATTGGGGTTGCTGGGCACTGAAGCTTTCTTT	CASSLLGLLGTEAFF